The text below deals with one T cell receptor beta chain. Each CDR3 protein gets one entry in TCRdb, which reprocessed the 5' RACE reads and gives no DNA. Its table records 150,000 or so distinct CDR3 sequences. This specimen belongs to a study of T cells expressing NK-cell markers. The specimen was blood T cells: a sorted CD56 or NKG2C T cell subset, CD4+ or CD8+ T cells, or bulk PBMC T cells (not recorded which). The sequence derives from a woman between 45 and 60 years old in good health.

CDR3 sequence reads: CASSRGEYNEQFF. J is TRBJ2-1 and V is TRBV3-1. This CDR3 contains 13 residues. Germline CDR1 and CDR2: LGHDT and YNNKEL (reference sequence).